This T cell receptor (beta chain) came from a study of CD8 T cells in ankylosing spondylitis. This clonotype has ten or more counts. Its matching antigen is unknown. Study results and caveats: In ankylosing spondylitis blood, a motif of roughly eight highly homologous TCR beta variants appeared characteristic.

It was by quantitative 5'-RACE with molecular barcodes that TCR beta libraries were made. Using its own MiXCR run on the 5' RACE reads, TCRdb lists one record per CDR3 protein. The sample includes a few hundred thousand distinct CDR3 sequences, under 14% of them seen just once. The sequence came from a female donor with ankylosing spondylitis or in good health (not recorded which). The sample was blood, either unsorted or a sorted T cell fraction (not recorded which).

The CDR3 DNA reads TGCAGTGCTAGATCCCGAGCGGGAACCACCGGGGAGCTGTTTTTT. Its translation: CSARSRAGTTGELFF. V gene TRBV20-1 combines with J gene TRBJ2-2, with 7 bases identical to TRBD2. Trimming at V came to 2 bases and at J to 4 bases, leaving 7 bases not matched to a gene. Germline CDR1 DFQATT, CDR2 SNEGSKA (reference sequence). The CDR3 extends over 15 amino acids.